This TCR beta chain was captured by sequencing in a study of technical replicates of blood from several donors. The count of this clone is one. V lost 7 bases, J lost 6 bases, and 19 bases lay in between. The CDR3 is 15 amino acids. Per germline, CDR1 LGHNT and CDR2 FRNRAP. Generated by immunoSEQ multiplex PCR, the TCRdb table keeps only in-frame clones and is missing some. Of around 73,000 clones listed, roughly 90% are singletons. Material for sequencing was PBMCs. The TCR sequence derives from a human donor in good health. Some clones in this sample may be carry-over from other donors' samples. V usage is TRBV12-5 and J usage is TRBJ2-1; D is uncertain. The DNA for the CDR3 is TGTGCTAGTGCATCCCCAAACAGTCTTCTCAATGAGCAGTTCTTC. The encoded protein is CASASPNSLLNEQFF.